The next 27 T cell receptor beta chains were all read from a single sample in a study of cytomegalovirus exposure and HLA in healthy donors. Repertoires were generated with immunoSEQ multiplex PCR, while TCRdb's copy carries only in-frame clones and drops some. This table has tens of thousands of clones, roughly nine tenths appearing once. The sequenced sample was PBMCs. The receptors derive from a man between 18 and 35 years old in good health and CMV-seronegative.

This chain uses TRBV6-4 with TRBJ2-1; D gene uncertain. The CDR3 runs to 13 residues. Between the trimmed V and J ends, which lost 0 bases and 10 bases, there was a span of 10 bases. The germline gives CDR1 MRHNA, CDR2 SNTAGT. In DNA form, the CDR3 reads TGTGCCAGCAGTGACTCTAGAGGAACCGAGCAGTTCTTC. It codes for CASSDSRGTEQFF.

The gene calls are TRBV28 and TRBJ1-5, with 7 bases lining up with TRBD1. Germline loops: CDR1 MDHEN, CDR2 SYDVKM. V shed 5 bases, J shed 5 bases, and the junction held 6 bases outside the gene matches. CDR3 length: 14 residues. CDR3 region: CASSPDREDQPQHF. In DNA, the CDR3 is TGTGCCAGCAGTCCCGACAGGGAGGATCAGCCCCAGCATTTT.

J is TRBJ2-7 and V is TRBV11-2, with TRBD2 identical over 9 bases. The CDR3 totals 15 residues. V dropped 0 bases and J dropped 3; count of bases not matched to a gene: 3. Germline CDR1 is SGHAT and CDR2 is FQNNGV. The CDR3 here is CASSLEAGGLYEQYF. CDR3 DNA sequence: TGTGCCAGCAGCTTAGAGGCGGGAGGGCTCTACGAGCAGTACTTC.

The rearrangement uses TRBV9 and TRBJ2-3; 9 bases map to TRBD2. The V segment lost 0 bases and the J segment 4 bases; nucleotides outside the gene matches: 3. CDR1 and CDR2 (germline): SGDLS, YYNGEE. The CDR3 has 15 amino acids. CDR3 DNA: TGTGCCAGCAGCGTAGTTGCGGGAGGGGCAGATACGCAGTATTTT. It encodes CASSVVAGGADTQYF.

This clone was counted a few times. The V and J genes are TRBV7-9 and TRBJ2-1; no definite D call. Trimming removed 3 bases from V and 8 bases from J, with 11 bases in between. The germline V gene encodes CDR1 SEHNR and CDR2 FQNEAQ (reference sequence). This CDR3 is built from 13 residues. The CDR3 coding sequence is TGTGCCAGCAGCTTGGGCCTAACGGATGAGCAGTTCTTC. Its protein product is CASSLGLTDEQFF. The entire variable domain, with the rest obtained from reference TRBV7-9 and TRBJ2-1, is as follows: DTGVSQNPRHKITKRGQNVTFRCDPISEHNRLYWYRQTLGQGPEFLTYFQNEAQLEKSRLLSDRFSAERPKGSFSTLEIQRTEQGDSAMYLCASSLGLTDEQFFGPGTRLTVL.

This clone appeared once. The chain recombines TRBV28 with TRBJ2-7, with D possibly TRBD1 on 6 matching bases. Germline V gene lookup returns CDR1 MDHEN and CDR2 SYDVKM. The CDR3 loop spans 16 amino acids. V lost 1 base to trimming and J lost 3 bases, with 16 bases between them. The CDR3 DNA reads TGTGCCAGCAGTTTATCGGGCAGGGGCTCGTTCTACGAGCAGTACTTC. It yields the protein CASSLSGRGSFYEQYF.

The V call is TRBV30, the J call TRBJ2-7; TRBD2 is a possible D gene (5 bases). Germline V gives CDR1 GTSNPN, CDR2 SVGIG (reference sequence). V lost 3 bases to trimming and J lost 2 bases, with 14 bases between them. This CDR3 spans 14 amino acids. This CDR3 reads CAWRPDGGPYEQYF. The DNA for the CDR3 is TGTGCCTGGAGACCGGACGGAGGCCCCTACGAGCAGTACTTC.

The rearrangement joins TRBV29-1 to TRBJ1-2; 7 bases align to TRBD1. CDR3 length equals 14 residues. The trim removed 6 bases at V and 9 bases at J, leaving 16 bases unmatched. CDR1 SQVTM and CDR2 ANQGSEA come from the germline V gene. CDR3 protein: CSVRYLFDRDRYTF. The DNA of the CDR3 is TGCAGCGTCCGATACCTGTTTGACAGGGATCGCTACACCTTC.

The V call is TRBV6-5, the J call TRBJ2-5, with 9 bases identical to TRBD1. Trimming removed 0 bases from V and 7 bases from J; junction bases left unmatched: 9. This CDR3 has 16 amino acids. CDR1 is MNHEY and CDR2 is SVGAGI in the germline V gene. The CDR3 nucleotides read TGTGCCAGCAGTTACTCGAGGACAGGGGCCTTGGGGACCCAGTACTTC. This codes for CASSYSRTGALGTQYF.

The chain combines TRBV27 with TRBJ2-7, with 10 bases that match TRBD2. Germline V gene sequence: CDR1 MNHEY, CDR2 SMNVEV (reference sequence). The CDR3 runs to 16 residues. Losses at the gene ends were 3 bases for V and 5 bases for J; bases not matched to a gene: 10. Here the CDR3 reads CASSFSLLAGVHEQYF. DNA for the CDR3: TGTGCCAGCAGTTTCTCTTTGCTAGCGGGAGTTCACGAGCAGTACTTC.

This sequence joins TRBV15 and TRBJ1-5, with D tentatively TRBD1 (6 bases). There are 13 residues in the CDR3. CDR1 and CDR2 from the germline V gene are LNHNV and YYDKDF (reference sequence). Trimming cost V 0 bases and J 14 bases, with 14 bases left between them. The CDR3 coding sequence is TGTGCCACCAGCAGAGATAGCTGGGGACAAAAGCATTTT. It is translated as CATSRDSWGQKHF.

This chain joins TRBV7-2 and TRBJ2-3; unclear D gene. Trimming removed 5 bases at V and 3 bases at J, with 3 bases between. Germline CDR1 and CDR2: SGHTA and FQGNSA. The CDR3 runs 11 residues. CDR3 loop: CASSTTDTQYF. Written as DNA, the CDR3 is TGTGCCAGCAGCACAACAGATACGCAGTATTTT.

CDR3 region: CASSYSAVAGRGYTF. CDR3 nucleotide sequence: TGTGCCAGCAGTTACTCCGCGGTGGCAGGGCGAGGCTACACCTTC. J is TRBJ1-2 and V is TRBV6-5, with D perhaps matching TRBD1 (5 bases). CDR1 and CDR2 (germline): MNHEY, SVGAGI. Trimming pared 0 bases from V and 8 bases from J, leaving 16 bases between. The CDR3 extends over 15 amino acids.

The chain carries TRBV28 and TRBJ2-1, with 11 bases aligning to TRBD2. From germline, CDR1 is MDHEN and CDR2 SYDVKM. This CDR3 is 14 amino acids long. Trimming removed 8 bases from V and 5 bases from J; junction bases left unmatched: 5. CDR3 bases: TGTGCCAGCCAACTAGCGGGAGTACACAATGAGCAGTTCTTC. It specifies CASQLAGVHNEQFF.

The CDR3 DNA is TGTGCCAGCTCACCAGCTCGAGGTGGCACTGAAGCTTTCTTT. It specifies CASSPARGGTEAFF. This chain links TRBV18 with TRBJ1-1; D is uncertain. The germline V gene has CDR1 KGHSH and CDR2 LQKENI. The CDR3 sequence is 14 residues long. The germline V and J ends were trimmed by 2 bases and 4 bases, with 11 bases remaining between them.

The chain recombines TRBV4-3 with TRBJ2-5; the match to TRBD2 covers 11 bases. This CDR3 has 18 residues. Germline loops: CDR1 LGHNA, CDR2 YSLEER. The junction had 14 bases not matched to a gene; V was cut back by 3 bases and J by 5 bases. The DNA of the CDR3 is TGCGCCAGCAGCCATCAATGGGGGCTAGCGGGAGGTTGGGAGACCCAGTACTTC. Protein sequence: CASSHQWGLAGGWETQYF.

The CDR3 here is CASNPLSTGSYNEQFF. The CDR3 bases are TGTGCCAGCAACCCCCTCTCGACTGGCTCCTACAATGAGCAGTTCTTC. The V call is TRBV27, the J call TRBJ2-1; no definite D call. The CDR3 has 16 residues. Trimming stripped 7 bases from V and 0 bases from J, with 16 bases between. Per germline, CDR1 MNHEY and CDR2 SMNVEV (reference sequence).

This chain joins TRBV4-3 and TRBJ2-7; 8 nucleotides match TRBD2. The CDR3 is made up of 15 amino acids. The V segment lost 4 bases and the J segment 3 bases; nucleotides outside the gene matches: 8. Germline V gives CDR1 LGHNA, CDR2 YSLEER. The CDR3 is CASSPGVAGGYEQYF. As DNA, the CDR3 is TGCGCCAGCAGCCCCGGGGTGGCGGGGGGCTACGAGCAGTACTTC.

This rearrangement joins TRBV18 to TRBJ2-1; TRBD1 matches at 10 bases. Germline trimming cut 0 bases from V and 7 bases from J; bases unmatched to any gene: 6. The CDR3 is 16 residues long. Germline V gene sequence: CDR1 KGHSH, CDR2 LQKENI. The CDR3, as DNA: TGTGCCAGCTCACCACCCTCGGGACAGGGGTGGAATGAGCAGTTCTTC. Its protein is CASSPPSGQGWNEQFF. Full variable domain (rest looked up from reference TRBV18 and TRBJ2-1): NAGVMQNPRHLVRRRGQEARLRCSPMKGHSHVYWYRQLPEEGLKFMVYLQKENIIDESGMPKERFSAEFPKEGPSILRIQQVVRGDSAAYFCASSPPSGQGWNEQFFGPGTRLTVL.

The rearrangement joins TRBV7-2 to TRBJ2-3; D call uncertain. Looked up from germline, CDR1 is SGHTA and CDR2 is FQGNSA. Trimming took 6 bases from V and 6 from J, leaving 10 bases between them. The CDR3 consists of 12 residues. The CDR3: CASRRSGDTQYF. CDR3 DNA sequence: TGTGCCAGCAGACGATCCGGGGATACGCAGTATTTT.

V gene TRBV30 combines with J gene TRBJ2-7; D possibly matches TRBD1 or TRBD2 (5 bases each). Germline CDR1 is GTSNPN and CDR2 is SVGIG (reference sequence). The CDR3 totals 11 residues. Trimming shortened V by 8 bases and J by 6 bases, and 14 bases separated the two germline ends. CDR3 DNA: TGTGCCGGGACGGGGATGGGCGAGCAGTACTTC. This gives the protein CAGTGMGEQYF.

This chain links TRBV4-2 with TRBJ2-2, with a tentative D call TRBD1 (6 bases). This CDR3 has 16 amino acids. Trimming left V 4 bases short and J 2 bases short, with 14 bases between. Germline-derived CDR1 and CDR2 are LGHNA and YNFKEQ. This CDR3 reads CASSLQQGTNTGELFF. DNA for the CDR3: TGTGCCAGCAGCCTGCAACAGGGCACTAACACCGGGGAGCTGTTTTTT.

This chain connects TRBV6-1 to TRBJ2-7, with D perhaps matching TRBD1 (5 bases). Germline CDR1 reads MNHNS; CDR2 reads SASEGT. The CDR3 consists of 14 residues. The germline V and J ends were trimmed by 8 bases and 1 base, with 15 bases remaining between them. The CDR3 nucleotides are TGTGCCAGCTCAAAGGGGCCAGTGTCCTACGAGCAGTACTTC. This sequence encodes CASSKGPVSYEQYF.

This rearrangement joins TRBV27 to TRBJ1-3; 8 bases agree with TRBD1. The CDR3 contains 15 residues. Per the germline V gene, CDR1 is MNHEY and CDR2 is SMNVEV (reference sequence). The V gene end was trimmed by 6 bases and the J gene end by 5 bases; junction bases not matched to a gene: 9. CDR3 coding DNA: TGTGCCAGCAGACCCTCGGACAGGGAGAGAAACACCATATATTTT. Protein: CASRPSDRERNTIYF.

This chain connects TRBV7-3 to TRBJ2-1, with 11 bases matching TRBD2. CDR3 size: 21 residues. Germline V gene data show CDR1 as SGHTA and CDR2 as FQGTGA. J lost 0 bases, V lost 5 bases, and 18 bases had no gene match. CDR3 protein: CASSLAGVRTSGSLSYNEQFF. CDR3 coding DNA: TGTGCCAGCAGCCTAGCAGGCGTGAGAACTAGCGGGAGTCTCTCCTACAATGAGCAGTTCTTC. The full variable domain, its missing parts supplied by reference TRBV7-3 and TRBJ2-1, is GAGVSQTPSNKVTEKGKYVELRCDPISGHTALYWYRQSLGQGPEFLIYFQGTGAADDSGLPNDRFFAVRPEGSVSTLKIQRTERGDSAVYLCASSLAGVRTSGSLSYNEQFFGPGTRLTVL.

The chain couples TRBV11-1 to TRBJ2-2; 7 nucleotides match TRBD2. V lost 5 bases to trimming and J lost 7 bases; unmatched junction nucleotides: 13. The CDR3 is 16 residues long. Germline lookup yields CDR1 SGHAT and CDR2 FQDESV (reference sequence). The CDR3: CASSKRFGGSNGELFF. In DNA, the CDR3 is TGTGCCAGCAGCAAGAGGTTTGGCGGGAGTAACGGGGAGCTGTTTTTT.

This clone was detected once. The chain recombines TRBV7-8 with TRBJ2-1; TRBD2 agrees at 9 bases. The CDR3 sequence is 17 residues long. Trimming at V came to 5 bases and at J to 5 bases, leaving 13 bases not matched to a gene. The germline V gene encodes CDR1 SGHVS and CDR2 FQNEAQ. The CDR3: CASSPEETSGNDNEQFF. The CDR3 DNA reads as TGTGCCAGCAGCCCTGAGGAGACTAGCGGCAATGACAATGAGCAGTTCTTC.